This passage covers 21 T cell receptor beta chains from one sample sequenced in a study of technical replicates of blood from several donors. This table comes from immunoSEQ multiplex PCR, and its TCRdb copy is limited to in-frame clones, with some not included. In the table there are 80,000 to 100,000 clones, under 95% of which are singletons. The sample taken for sequencing was T cells isolated from PBMCs. These receptors all come from a human donor in good health.

CDR3 DNA: TGCGCCAGCAGCTTGGTGGAGCTACTTTACAATGAGCAGTTCTTC. Its protein product is CASSLVELLYNEQFF. The chain uses TRBV5-1 and TRBJ2-1; D is undetermined. V gave up 0 bases and J gave up 4 bases, with 11 bases separating them. The CDR3 runs to 15 residues. The germline CDR1 and CDR2 sequences are SGHRS and YFSETQ. Filled out from reference TRBV5-1 and TRBJ2-1, the complete variable domain reads KAGVTQTPRYLIKTRGQQVTLSCSPISGHRSVSWYQQTPGQGLQFLFEYFSETQRNKGNFPGRFSGRQFSNSRSEMNVSTLELGDSALYLCASSLVELLYNEQFFGPGTRLTVL.

Notes on this clone: Because the CDR3's place on the DNA is in doubt, the DNA is left out and the CDR3 is given as listed by TCRdb. The V and J genes are TRBV30 and TRBJ2-7; the DNA was not used to check the table's D call, TRBD1. Germline V gene sequence: CDR1 GTSNPN, CDR2 SVGIG (reference sequence). With termini counted, the CDR3 has 9 amino acids. This CDR3 reads CAWGQGSYF.

The rearrangement joins TRBV4-1 to TRBJ1-1, with 8 bases matching TRBD1. The CDR3 extends over 13 amino acids. The ends lost 6 bases at V and 4 bases at J; junction bases unmatched: 4. The germline CDR1 and CDR2 sequences are MGHRA and YSYEKL. CDR3 bases: TGCGCCAGCAGGCCTACAGGGGGCACTGAAGCTTTCTTT. This encodes CASRPTGGTEAFF.

This chain links TRBV6-5 with TRBJ2-1; 11 positions match TRBD1. Germline V gene sequence: CDR1 MNHEY, CDR2 SVGAGI. With 5 bases clipped from V and 8 bases from J, the junction kept 8 bases outside the gene matches. CDR3 length equals 15 residues. The CDR3 protein is CASSQQWTGGHEQFF. The CDR3 DNA reads TGTGCCAGCAGTCAACAGTGGACAGGGGGCCATGAGCAGTTCTTC.

The chain carries TRBV15 and TRBJ2-7; 7 bases match TRBD1. J lost 4 bases, V lost 0 bases, and 6 bases had no gene match. Germline CDR1 and CDR2: LNHNV and YYDKDF (reference sequence). The CDR3 spans 15 residues. The CDR3 DNA is TGTGCCACCAGCAGAGATCGACAGGGTTCTTACGAGCAGTACTTC. Encoded protein: CATSRDRQGSYEQYF.

CDR3 sequence (DNA): TGCGCCAGCAGTACAGTATACACTGAAGCTTTCTTT. Translation: CASSTVYTEAFF. J is TRBJ1-1 and V is TRBV10-2; unclear D gene. CDR1 WSHSY and CDR2 SAAADI come from the germline V gene. With 5 bases removed from V and 3 bases from J, the gap between germline ends came to 7 bases. The CDR3 has 12 residues.

The V gene is TRBV4-1, the J gene TRBJ2-2; 8 bases are shared with TRBD1. This CDR3 comprises 15 residues. With 0 bases clipped from V and 5 bases from J, the junction kept 2 bases outside the gene matches. CDR1 and CDR2 (germline): MGHRA, YSYEKL. The CDR3 here is CASSQDRGRTGELFF. DNA of the CDR3: TGCGCCAGCAGCCAAGACAGGGGGCGAACCGGGGAGCTGTTTTTT.

The rearrangement links TRBV10-3 to TRBJ2-1, with 7 positions matching TRBD2. The V gene end was trimmed by 7 bases and the J gene end by 8 bases; junction bases not matched to a gene: 11. Looked up from germline, CDR1 is ENHRY and CDR2 is SYGVKD. The length of the CDR3 is 14 residues. CDR3: CAIKQAGIRDEQFF. CDR3 bases: TGTGCCATCAAACAAGCGGGAATTCGGGATGAGCAGTTCTTC.

V is TRBV4-1 and J is TRBJ1-4; 10 positions match TRBD1. The trim removed 4 bases at V and 6 bases at J, leaving 5 bases unmatched. The CDR3 has 15 residues. Germline V CDR1 and CDR2: MGHRA, YSYEKL. CDR3 residues: CASSPRDRGYEKLFF. The CDR3, as DNA: TGCGCCAGCAGCCCACGGGACAGGGGCTATGAAAAACTGTTTTTT.

The chain uses TRBV6-6 and TRBJ2-3; possibly TRBD2 for D (6 bases). With 8 bases removed from V and 0 bases from J, the gap between germline ends came to 9 bases. CDR3 length equals 13 residues. From germline, CDR1 is MNHNY and CDR2 SVGAGI (reference sequence). The CDR3 loop reads CASGGASTDTQYF. The CDR3 coding sequence is TGTGCCAGCGGAGGGGCTAGCACAGATACGCAGTATTTT.

The V and J genes are TRBV27 and TRBJ2-7; tentative D call: TRBD1 (6 bases). CDR3 size: 13 residues. Trimming stripped 2 bases from V and 3 bases from J, with 8 bases between. Germline values: CDR1 MNHEY, CDR2 SMNVEV (reference sequence). This CDR3 reads CASSLTGSYEQYF. The CDR3 nucleotides are TGTGCCAGCAGTTTAACAGGGAGCTACGAGCAGTACTTC.

The chain uses TRBV5-1 and TRBJ2-1; tentatively, D is TRBD2 (6 bases). In germline, CDR1 is SGHRS, CDR2 YFSETQ. Deletions cut 1 base from V and 6 bases from J, with 11 bases between. The length of the CDR3 is 14 residues. CDR3 coding DNA: TGCGCCAGCAGCTTGAGTTCCGGGGGCAATGAGCAGTTCTTC. Translated: CASSLSSGGNEQFF.

V usage is TRBV4-1 and J usage is TRBJ2-5; 10 bases fit TRBD2. With 1 base clipped from V and 1 base from J, the junction kept 0 bases outside the gene matches. CDR1 is MGHRA, CDR2 YSYEKL, per germline. The CDR3 loop spans 15 amino acids. The CDR3 spells CASSQGLAGQETQYF. CDR3 DNA sequence: TGCGCCAGCAGCCAAGGACTAGCGGGCCAAGAGACCCAGTACTTC.

This chain connects TRBV7-9 to TRBJ1-1; D ambiguous. V lost 3 bases and J lost 1, with 15 bases in between. This CDR3 comprises 16 residues. CDR1 and CDR2 (germline): SEHNR, FQNEAQ (reference sequence). DNA of the CDR3: TGTGCCAGCAGCTTTAGGAACCAGGCCCAGAACACTGAAGCTTTCTTT. Residues: CASSFRNQAQNTEAFF.

The chain combines TRBV7-9 with TRBJ1-1; unclear D gene. V lost 4 bases and J 1 base, leaving 10 bases between the germline ends. The germline V gene encodes CDR1 SEHNR and CDR2 FQNEAQ (reference sequence). The CDR3 spans 14 residues. This chain's CDR3 is CASSWEAGNTEAFF. The DNA of the CDR3 is TGTGCCAGCAGCTGGGAGGCGGGGAACACTGAAGCTTTCTTT.

In its sample, this clone was seen a few times. The chain couples TRBV2 to TRBJ1-2; D not resolved. Germline lookup yields CDR1 SNHLY and CDR2 FYNNEI. V lost 2 bases, J lost 4 bases, and 5 bases lay in between. This CDR3 is 12 amino acids long. CDR3 loop: CASSEPGYGYTF. The CDR3 coding sequence is TGTGCCAGCAGTGAACCAGGCTATGGCTACACCTTC.

The chain uses TRBV9 and TRBJ2-3; TRBD2 matches 13 bases. The J segment lost 5 bases and the V segment lost 1 base, leaving 4 bases of the junction unmatched. Germline CDR1 and CDR2: SGDLS and YYNGEE. CDR3 length equals 16 residues. CDR3 sequence: CASSVTSGGEVDTQYF. The CDR3 coding sequence is TGTGCCAGCAGCGTAACTAGCGGGGGGGAGGTAGATACGCAGTATTTT. The full variable domain, rest sourced from reference TRBV9 and TRBJ2-3, is DSGVTQTPKHLITATGQRVTLRCSPRSGDLSVYWYQQSLDQGLQFLIQYYNGEERAKGNILERFSAQQFPDLHSELNLSSLELGDSALYFCASSVTSGGEVDTQYFGPGTRLTVL.

V and J are TRBV28 and TRBJ1-2; no clear D gene. The CDR3 runs to 14 residues. Germline V gene sequence: CDR1 MDHEN, CDR2 SYDVKM. Trimming removed 2 bases at V and 4 bases at J, with 11 bases between. The CDR3 DNA follows: TGTGCCAGCAGTTTAAATGGGCAGCTCTATGGCTACACCTTC. Translation gives CASSLNGQLYGYTF.

The V call is TRBV6-5, the J call TRBJ1-3; 8 positions agree with TRBD1. The ends lost 0 bases at V and 6 bases at J; junction bases unmatched: 7. This CDR3 has 16 amino acids. CDR1 and CDR2 (germline): MNHEY, SVGAGI. The chain's CDR3 is CASSYSMRQGSNTIYF. The CDR3 nucleotides are TGTGCCAGCAGTTACTCGATGAGACAGGGGTCAAACACCATATATTTT.

The chain's CDR3 is CASSFGLAGNTGELFF. In DNA, the CDR3 is TGTGCCAGCAGCTTCGGACTAGCGGGGAACACCGGGGAGCTGTTTTTT. The chain employs TRBV5-4 and TRBJ2-2; TRBD2 matches at 11 bases. The length of the CDR3 is 16 residues. Losses at the gene ends were 2 bases for V and 1 base for J; bases not matched to a gene: 1. Looked up from germline, CDR1 is SGHNT and CDR2 is YYREEE (reference sequence).

The rearrangement links TRBV7-9 to TRBJ2-1; D is perhaps TRBD2 (7 bases). V lost 5 bases, J lost 0 bases, and 14 bases lay in between. From germline, CDR1 is SEHNR and CDR2 FQNEAQ (reference sequence). CDR3 length: 16 residues. The CDR3 protein is CASSPGGRYSYNEQFF. The CDR3 nucleotides read TGTGCCAGCAGCCCCGGGGGGCGGTACTCCTACAATGAGCAGTTCTTC. Based on the CDR3 plus reference TRBV7-9 and TRBJ2-1, the full variable domain is DTGVSQNPRHKITKRGQNVTFRCDPISEHNRLYWYRQTLGQGPEFLTYFQNEAQLEKSRLLSDRFSAERPKGSFSTLEIQRTEQGDSAMYLCASSPGGRYSYNEQFFGPGTRLTVL.